This T cell receptor (beta chain) was profiled in a study of tumor-infiltrating lymphocytes in primary liver carcinoma. Looking at the study overall: Enrolled patients were male and female, aged 30 to 69 years. About 3.65 to 7.13 million productive TCRbeta reads were obtained from the samples, with similar numbers across tissue types.

Unsorted whole blood supplied the blood RNA, and germline DNA was isolated too. Details on this clonotype: Its antigen remains unidentified. At one end, the junction sequence differs from germline, possibly due to a read error.

The CDR3 length is 16 residues. Germline V gene data show CDR1 as LGHNA and CDR2 as YNFKEQ. General observations from the study: Samples were bulk unsorted, so CD4+ and CD8+ repertoires were not compared. Tumor top-250-clone fraction significantly exceeded that of blood (p = 0.039).

Constant-region priming of around 500 ng total RNA yielded TCR beta cDNA. Library construction for TCR beta comprised three nested multiplex PCR rounds performed with slightly modified ARM-PCR. TRBV1-TRBV30 forward primers paired with a C-beta reverse primer drove the first two PCR rounds, approximately 11 cycles each. TCRdb analysed the multiplex PCR reads with MiXCR anew, one entry per CDR3 protein. The sample has approximately 330,000 distinct CDR3 sequences; about 65% are singletons. The sample taken for sequencing was peripheral blood. The clonotype originates from a middle-aged man with primary liver carcinoma and hepatitis B virus infection. The rearrangement links TRBV4-2 to TRBJ2-5; possibly TRBD2 for D (6 bases). The CDR3 DNA sequence: TGTGCCAGCAGCCTCTCCCCCGGACTATCGGAAGAGACCCAGAACTTC. This sequence encodes CASSLSPGLSEETQNF.